This T cell receptor beta chain was found in a study of blood T cell repertoires in COVID-19. Whole-study context: The United States, Italy and Spain supplied acute and convalescent COVID-19 samples. Nucleic acid was either cDNA or gDNA, and it came from T cells, B-cell-depleted T cells, or PBMCs.

Authors' data handling: It was from reference gene primer amplification that nucleated cell counts were estimated. TCRdb's table, derived via immunoSEQ multiplex PCR, lists solely in-frame clones and lacks some. That table is the source of V, J and clone size, and D and trimming were worked out from the DNA. The table records 300,000 to 400,000 clones, around 87% of them present only once. V gave up 2 bases and J gave up 1 base; unmatched junction bases: 12. Per germline, CDR1 SGHVS and CDR2 FNYEAQ. This CDR3 region has 19 residues. V and J are TRBV7-6 and TRBJ2-1, with 9 bases identical to TRBD1. The origin of this receptor is a human donor in a cohort sampled during active COVID-19. The source material was peripheral blood. CDR3 in DNA: TGTGCCAGCAGCTTAAGACCCTGGACAGGGGCCCAATCCTACAATGAGCAGTTCTTC. As protein: CASSLRPWTGAQSYNEQFF.